These T cell receptor beta chains were read from a single sample in a study of T cell repertoires in cytomegalovirus infection. From the reads, TCRdb called clonotypes with MiXCR, one entry per CDR3 protein. Seen here are roughly 500,000 distinct CDR3 sequences, 33% observed once, and the top ten hold 15% to 20%. Their specific antigens are unknown. The starting material was cultured PBMCs, obtained from culture after CMV antigen stimulation. The receptors originated from a human donor in good health (CMV status not recorded). Some clones in this sample may be carry-over from other donors' samples. The CDR3 runs from the conserved cysteine through the conserved F or W. A D gene is named only where the DNA matches it firmly. Where a row states a size, it is once, few, many or the class of an expanded clone; other rows omit it.

abundance | j_gene | d_gene | v_gene | CDR3aa | CDR3nt
few | TRBJ2-1 | . | TRBV19 | CASSETAGALNNEQFF | TGTGCCAGTAGCGAAACAGCGGGCGCACTTAACAATGAGCAGTTCTTC
few | TRBJ1-5 | TRBD1 | TRBV19 | CASSKTGTGNQPQHF | TGTGCCAGTAGTAAAACCGGGACAGGGAATCAGCCCCAGCATTTT
. | TRBJ1-1 | . | TRBV12-5 | CASGLGGTEAFF | TGTGCTAGTGGTTTAGGAGGCACTGAAGCTTTCTTT
. | TRBJ1-1 | . | TRBV28 | CASSLPKNTEAFF | TGTGCCAGCAGTTTACCAAAGAACACTGAAGCTTTCTTT
once | TRBJ2-7 | TRBD2 | TRBV20-1 | CSASPGLATEQYF | TGCAGTGCTAGCCCGGGACTAGCAACCGAGCAGTACTTC
. | TRBJ2-1 | TRBD2 | TRBV7-9 | CASSLVSAGAYNERFF | TGTGCCAGCAGCTTAGTTTCGGCGGGAGCCTACAATGAGCGGTTCTTC
few | TRBJ2-3 | . | TRBV28 | CASNAGSSPDTQYF | TGTGCCAGCAATGCCGGGAGCAGTCCAGATACGCAGTATTTT
. | TRBJ2-1 | . | TRBV19 | CASSIGLAPYNEQFF | TGTGCCAGTAGTATAGGGCTAGCGCCGTACAATGAGCAGTTCTTC
. | TRBJ2-3 | . | TRBV28 | CASSLSSQGTQYF | TGTGCCAGCAGTTTATCCTCCCAGGGTACGCAGTATTTT
. | TRBJ2-3 | TRBD2 | TRBV6-2/TRBV6-3 | CASRSSGSRTYTQYF | TGTGCCAGCAGATCTAGCGGGAGCCGCACATATACGCAGTATTTT
once | TRBJ2-7 | . | TRBV28 | CASRKNHRDEQYF | TGTGCCAGCAGAAAGAATCACAGGGACGAGCAGTACTTC
few | TRBJ1-1 | . | TRBV19 | CASSIETDAPEAFF | TGTGCCAGTAGTATAGAAACGGACGCGCCTGAAGCTTTCTTT
. | TRBJ2-7 | TRBD2 | TRBV7-2 | CASSFGLAGPGEQYF | TGTGCCAGCAGCTTTGGACTAGCGGGCCCGGGGGAGCAGTACTTC
few | TRBJ2-5 | TRBD2 | TRBV11-2 | CASSSRTSGSYRETQYF | TGTGCCAGCAGCTCCCGGACTAGCGGGAGTTACAGAGAGACCCAGTACTTC
once | TRBJ1-1 | . | TRBV19 | CASKGSRSNTEAFF | TGTGCCAGTAAGGGCTCCAGATCGAACACTGAAGCTTTCTTT
. | TRBJ1-2 | . | TRBV7-2 | CASSTGTWGYTF | TGTGCCAGCAGCACTGGGACGTGGGGCTACACCTTC
. | TRBJ2-7 | TRBD1 | TRBV6-2/TRBV6-3 | CASRSMGQIFEQYF | TGTGCCAGCAGATCCATGGGACAGATCTTCGAGCAGTACTTC
many | TRBJ2-3 | TRBD2 | TRBV25-1 | CAIGTSGADTQYF | TGTGCCATCGGGACTAGCGGCGCGGATACGCAGTATTTT
. | TRBJ2-1 | TRBD2 | TRBV11-3 | CASSLASGRAYLYNEQFF | TGTGCCAGCAGCTTAGCTAGCGGGAGGGCCTATCTCTACAATGAGCAGTTCTTC
. | TRBJ2-2 | TRBD1 | TRBV20-1 | CSATDIGTGNTGELFF | TGCAGTGCAACAGATATCGGGACAGGGAACACCGGGGAGCTGTTTTTT
. | TRBJ2-5 | TRBD2 | TRBV4-1 | CASSQGLAAFQETQYF | TGCGCCAGCAGCCAAGGACTAGCGGCTTTTCAAGAGACCCAGTACTTC
. | TRBJ2-1 | TRBD2 | TRBV19 | CASSIETSGSRYNEQFF | TGTGCCAGTAGTATAGAAACTAGCGGGAGTCGGTACAATGAGCAGTTCTTC
many | TRBJ1-2 | TRBD1 | TRBV7-2 | CASSLKDRIYGYTF | TGTGCCAGCAGCTTAAAGGACAGGATCTATGGCTACACCTTC
few | TRBJ2-3 | . | TRBV4-3 | CASSQDWAGTDTQYF | TGCGCCAGCAGCCAAGATTGGGCGGGCACAGATACGCAGTATTTT
many | TRBJ2-3 | . | TRBV7-6 | CASSPSSADTQYF | TGTGCCAGCAGCCCGAGCTCGGCAGATACGCAGTATTTT
many | TRBJ1-4 | . | TRBV7-8 | CASSLVTAKGPNEKLFF | TGTGCCAGCAGCTTAGTAACAGCCAAGGGTCCTAATGAAAAACTGTTTTTT
few | TRBJ2-1 | TRBD2 | TRBV24-1 | CATSGGGGEQFF | TGTGCCACCAGTGGCGGCGGGGGTGAGCAGTTCTTC
few | TRBJ2-3 | TRBD1 | TRBV28 | CASSPDRGSSTDTQYF | TGTGCCAGCAGTCCCGACAGGGGCTCTAGCACAGATACGCAGTATTTT
many | TRBJ2-3 | . | TRBV7-2 | CASSQRLALSTDTQYF | TGTGCCAGCAGCCAGAGGCTTGCGCTCAGCACAGATACGCAGTATTTT
few | TRBJ2-7 | . | TRBV28 | CASSLKGWGVGQYF | TGTGCCAGCAGTTTAAAAGGTTGGGGGGTAGGGCAGTACTTC
. | TRBJ2-3 | TRBD2 | TRBV7-9 | CASSFFRLAGRELTDTQYF | TGTGCCAGCAGCTTTTTCAGACTAGCGGGACGGGAACTCACAGATACGCAGTATTTT
few | TRBJ2-2 | TRBD2 | TRBV27 | CASSLLAGGNTGELFF | TGTGCCAGCAGTTTATTAGCGGGAGGGAACACCGGGGAGCTGTTTTTT
. | TRBJ1-1 | . | TRBV28 | CASSFLGQITEAFF | TGTGCCAGCAGTTTCCTCGGACAAATTACTGAAGCTTTCTTT
few | TRBJ2-1 | . | TRBV7-8 | CASSLIFVSGSSYNEQFF | TGTGCCAGCAGCTTGATTTTTGTGAGCGGAAGCTCCTACAATGAGCAGTTCTTC
. | TRBJ2-2 | TRBD1 | TRBV6-6 | CASSLQGSGELFF | TGTGCCAGCAGCCTACAGGGGTCCGGGGAGCTGTTTTTT
. | TRBJ1-5 | . | TRBV7-2 | CASSLYREYQPQHF | TGTGCCAGCAGCTTATACAGGGAATATCAGCCCCAGCATTTT